A single sample is the source of the 5 T cell receptor beta chains below, sequenced in a study of identifying expanded T cells in peripheral blood. Method: immunoSEQ multiplex PCR; TCRdb's copy keeps in-frame clones and lacks some. The sample has approximately 100,000 clones, about 89% seen once. Source material: blood. These receptors came from a person aged 18-70 years in good health.

V and J are TRBV2 and TRBJ2-3; 9 bases map to TRBD2. CDR1 is SNHLY, CDR2 FYNNEI, per germline. The CDR3 totals 14 residues. Trimming took 8 bases from V and 6 from J; bases not matched to a gene: 9. CDR3 in amino acids: CASPTSGQADTQYF. CDR3 DNA: TGTGCCAGCCCGACTAGCGGCCAGGCGGATACGCAGTATTTT.

This chain connects TRBV4-3 to TRBJ2-7; D might be TRBD1 (6 bases). The CDR3 is made up of 14 amino acids. V shed 4 bases and J shed 0 bases, with 10 bases lying between them. Germline assignment: CDR1 LGHNA and CDR2 YSLEER. The CDR3 region has the DNA TGCGCCAGCAGCCCCGGACAGTTCTCCTACGAGCAGTACTTC. Its translation: CASSPGQFSYEQYF.

The table lists this clone with a few counts. The J gene is TRBJ1-5, the V gene TRBV19; perhaps TRBD1 as D (5 bases). V was trimmed by 6 bases and J by 3 bases, leaving 12 bases between them. The CDR3 is made up of 14 amino acids. CDR1 and CDR2 (germline): LNHDA, SQIVND (reference sequence). CDR3 coding DNA: TGTGCCAGTAGCCAGGGACTACTCAATCAGCCCCAGCATTTT. Protein sequence: CASSQGLLNQPQHF. The full variable domain, rest sourced from reference TRBV19 and TRBJ1-5, is DGGITQSPKYLFRKEGQNVTLSCEQNLNHDAMYWYRQDPGQGLRLIYYSQIVNDFQKGDIAEGYSVSREKKESFPLTVTSAQKNPTAFYLCASSQGLLNQPQHFGDGTRLSIL.

The V gene is TRBV6-5, the J gene TRBJ1-1, with D unresolved. Trimming pared 6 bases from V and 4 bases from J, leaving 9 bases between. There are 12 residues in the CDR3. Per the germline V gene, CDR1 is MNHEY and CDR2 is SVGAGI. DNA for the CDR3: TGTGCCAGCAGAGAACTGGGCACTGAAGCTTTCTTT. Encoded protein: CASRELGTEAFF.

The V and J genes are TRBV4-1 and TRBJ1-6; D ambiguous. This CDR3 has 17 amino acids. V lost 0 bases to trimming and J lost 5 bases, with 14 bases between them. Germline V gene lookup returns CDR1 MGHRA and CDR2 YSYEKL. CDR3 in amino acids: CASSQDPFGFNNSPLHF. The CDR3 DNA reads as TGCGCCAGCAGCCAAGATCCCTTCGGGTTTAATAATTCACCCCTCCACTTT.